This T cell receptor beta chain emerged from a study of cytomegalovirus exposure and HLA in healthy donors. Regarding this clone: Its antigen is still unknown.

Study-wide points: DRB1 showed the most TCR associations and HLA-C the fewest in a later analysis, as rates varied by HLA locus.

This PCR relied on a set of 60 Vbeta primers and 13 Jbeta primers. Repertoires were generated with immunoSEQ multiplex PCR, while TCRdb's copy carries only in-frame clones and drops some. The sample has roughly 180,000 clones, about 85% seen once. This CDR3 has 14 amino acids. CDR1 is MNHNY and CDR2 is SVGAGI in the germline V gene (reference sequence). What was sequenced was PBMCs. The sequence was collected from a girl aged 5-17 years in good health and CMV-seropositive. The J gene is TRBJ2-5, the V gene TRBV6-6, with D maybe TRBD1 (5 bases). TRBJ2-7 matches the DNA end more closely, so the J call is doubtful. The CDR3 DNA sequence: TGTGCCAGTCAAGGGGCCGCGTCCTCCTACGAGCAGTACTTC. It is translated as CASQGAASSYEQYF.